Sequencing of this T cell receptor beta chain was carried out in a study of cytomegalovirus exposure and HLA in healthy donors. Findings and limits, study-wide: Rates of TCR association differed by HLA locus in a later analysis, with DRB1 highest and HLA-C lowest.

The junction had 4 bases not matched to a gene; V was cut back by 5 bases and J by 4 bases. The CDR3 contains 13 residues. CDR1 is MNHEY and CDR2 is SVGAGI in the germline V gene. It was with 60 Vbeta and 13 Jbeta primers that the PCR ran. This table comes from immunoSEQ multiplex PCR, and its TCRdb copy is limited to in-frame clones, with some not included. The top ten clones hold 2.5% to 3.5% of a sample with about 170,000 clones, over 70% of them seen once. Regarding this clone: The target antigen is unknown.

This receptor was obtained from a woman in her forties or fifties in good health and CMV-seropositive. The genes are TRBV6-5 and TRBJ2-5; TRBD2 agrees at 7 bases. The sample taken for sequencing was PBMCs. The CDR3 DNA sequence: TGTGCCAGCAGTGAAACGGGGGGAGAGACCCAGTACTTC. Translation: CASSETGGETQYF.